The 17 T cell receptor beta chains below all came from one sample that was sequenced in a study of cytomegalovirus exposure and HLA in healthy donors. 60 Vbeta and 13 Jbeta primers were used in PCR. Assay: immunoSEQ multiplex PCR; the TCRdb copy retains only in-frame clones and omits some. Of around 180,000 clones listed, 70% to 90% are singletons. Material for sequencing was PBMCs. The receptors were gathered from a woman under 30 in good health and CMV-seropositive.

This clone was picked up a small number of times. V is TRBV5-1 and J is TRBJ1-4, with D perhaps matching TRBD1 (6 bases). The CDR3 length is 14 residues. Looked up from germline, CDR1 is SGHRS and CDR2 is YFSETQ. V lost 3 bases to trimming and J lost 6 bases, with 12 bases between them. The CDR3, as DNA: TGCGCCAGCAGCTCCTTACAGGGCGATGAAAAACTGTTTTTT. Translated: CASSSLQGDEKLFF. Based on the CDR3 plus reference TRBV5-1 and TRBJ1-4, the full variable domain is KAGVTQTPRYLIKTRGQQVTLSCSPISGHRSVSWYQQTPGQGLQFLFEYFSETQRNKGNFPGRFSGRQFSNSRSEMNVSTLELGDSALYLCASSSLQGDEKLFFGSGTQLSVL.

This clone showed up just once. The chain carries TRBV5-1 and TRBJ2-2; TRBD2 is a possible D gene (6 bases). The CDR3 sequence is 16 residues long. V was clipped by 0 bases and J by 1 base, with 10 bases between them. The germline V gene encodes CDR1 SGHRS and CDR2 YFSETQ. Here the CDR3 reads CASSLDVGGNTGELFF. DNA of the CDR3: TGCGCCAGCAGCTTGGACGTGGGGGGGAACACCGGGGAGCTGTTTTTT.

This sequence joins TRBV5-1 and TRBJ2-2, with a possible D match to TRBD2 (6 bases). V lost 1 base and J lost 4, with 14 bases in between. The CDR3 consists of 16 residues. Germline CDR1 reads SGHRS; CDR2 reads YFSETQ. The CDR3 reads CASSLSGSGVTGELFF. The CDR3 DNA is TGCGCCAGCAGCTTGTCGGGGTCGGGGGTCACCGGGGAGCTGTTTTTT. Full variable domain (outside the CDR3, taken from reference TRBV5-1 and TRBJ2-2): KAGVTQTPRYLIKTRGQQVTLSCSPISGHRSVSWYQQTPGQGLQFLFEYFSETQRNKGNFPGRFSGRQFSNSRSEMNVSTLELGDSALYLCASSLSGSGVTGELFFGEGSRLTVL.

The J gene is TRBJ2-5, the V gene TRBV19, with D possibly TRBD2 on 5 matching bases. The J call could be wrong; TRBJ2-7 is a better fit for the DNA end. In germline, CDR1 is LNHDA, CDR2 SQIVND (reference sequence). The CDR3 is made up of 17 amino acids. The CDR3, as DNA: TGTGCCAGTAGTGAACTACTAGTTCCCCACTTGATCTACGAGCAGTACTTC. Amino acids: CASSELLVPHLIYEQYF.

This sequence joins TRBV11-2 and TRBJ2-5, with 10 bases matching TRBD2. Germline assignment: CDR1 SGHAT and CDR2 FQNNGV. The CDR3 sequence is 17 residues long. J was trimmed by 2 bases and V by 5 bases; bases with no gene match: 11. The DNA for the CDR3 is TGTGCCAGCAGCCCAGGTCGGCTAGCGGGGGAACAAGAGACCCAGTACTTC. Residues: CASSPGRLAGEQETQYF. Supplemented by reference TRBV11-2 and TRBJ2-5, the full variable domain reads EAGVAQSPRYKIIEKRQSVAFWCNPISGHATLYWYQQILGQGPKLLIQFQNNGVVDDSQLPKDRFSAERLKGVDSTLKIQPAKLEDSAVYLCASSPGRLAGEQETQYFGPGTRLLVL.

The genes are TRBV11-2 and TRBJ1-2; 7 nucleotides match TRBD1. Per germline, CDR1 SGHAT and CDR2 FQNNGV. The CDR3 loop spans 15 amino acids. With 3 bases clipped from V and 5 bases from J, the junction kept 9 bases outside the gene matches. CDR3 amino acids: CASSLGTGVGYGYTF. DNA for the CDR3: TGTGCCAGCAGCTTGGGTACAGGGGTGGGATATGGCTACACCTTC.

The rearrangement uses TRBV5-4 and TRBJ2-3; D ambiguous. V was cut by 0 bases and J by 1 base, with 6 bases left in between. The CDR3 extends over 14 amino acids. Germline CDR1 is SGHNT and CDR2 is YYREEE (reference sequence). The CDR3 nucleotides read TGTGCCAGCAGCTTGGCCTACCGCACAGATACGCAGTATTTT. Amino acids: CASSLAYRTDTQYF.

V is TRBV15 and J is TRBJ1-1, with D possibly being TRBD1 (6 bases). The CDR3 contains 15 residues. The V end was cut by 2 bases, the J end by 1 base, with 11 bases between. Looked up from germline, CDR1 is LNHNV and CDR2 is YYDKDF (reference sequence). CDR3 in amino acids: CATSRNADRNTEAFF. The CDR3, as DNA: TGTGCCACCAGCAGAAATGCGGACAGGAACACTGAAGCTTTCTTT.

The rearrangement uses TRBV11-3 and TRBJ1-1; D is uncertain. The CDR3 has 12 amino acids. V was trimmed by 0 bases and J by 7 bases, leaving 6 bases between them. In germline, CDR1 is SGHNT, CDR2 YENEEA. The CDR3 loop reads CASSLDRGEAFF. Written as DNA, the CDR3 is TGTGCCAGCAGCTTAGATCGGGGTGAAGCTTTCTTT.

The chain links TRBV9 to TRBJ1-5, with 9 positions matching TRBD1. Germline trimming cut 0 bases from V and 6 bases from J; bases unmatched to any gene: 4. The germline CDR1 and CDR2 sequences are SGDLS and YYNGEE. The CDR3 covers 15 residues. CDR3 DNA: TGTGCCAGCAGCGTAGGGGACAGGGCAGGTCAGCCCCAGCATTTT. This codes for CASSVGDRAGQPQHF.

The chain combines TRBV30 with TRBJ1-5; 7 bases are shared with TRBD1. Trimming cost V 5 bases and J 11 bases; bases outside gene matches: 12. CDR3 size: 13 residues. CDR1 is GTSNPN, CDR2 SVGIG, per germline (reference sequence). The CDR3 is CAWGDSGGRAQHF. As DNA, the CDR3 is TGTGCCTGGGGGGACAGTGGGGGACGGGCCCAGCATTTT.

CDR3 sequence: CASSSDYGYTF. The DNA of the CDR3 is TGTGCCAGCTCGTCGGACTATGGCTACACCTTC. V usage is TRBV5-4 and J usage is TRBJ1-2, with unresolved D. CDR3 length: 11 residues. Trimming pared 7 bases from V and 3 bases from J, leaving 7 bases between. Germline V lookup: CDR1 SGHNT, CDR2 YYREEE (reference sequence).

CDR3 protein: CASSYVRQGGSHAFF. CDR3 in DNA: TGTGCCAGCAGTTACGTGAGACAGGGGGGATCCCACGCTTTCTTT. This chain joins TRBV6-5 and TRBJ1-1, with 9 bases matching TRBD1. The CDR3 has 15 amino acids. Trimming removed 2 bases from V and 11 bases from J; junction bases left unmatched: 12. Germline-derived CDR1 and CDR2 are MNHEY and SVGAGI.

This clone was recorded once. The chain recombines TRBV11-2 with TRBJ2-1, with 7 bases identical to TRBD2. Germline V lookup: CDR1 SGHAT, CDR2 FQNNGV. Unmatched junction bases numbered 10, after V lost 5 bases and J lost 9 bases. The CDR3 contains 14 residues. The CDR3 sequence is CASSPPTSFSEQFF. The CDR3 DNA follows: TGTGCCAGCAGCCCGCCGACTAGCTTCAGTGAGCAGTTCTTC.

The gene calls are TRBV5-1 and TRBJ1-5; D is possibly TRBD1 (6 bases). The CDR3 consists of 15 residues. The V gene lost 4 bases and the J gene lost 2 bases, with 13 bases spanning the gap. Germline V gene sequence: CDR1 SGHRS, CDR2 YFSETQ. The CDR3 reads CASSLDPGGNQPQHF. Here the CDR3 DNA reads TGCGCCAGCAGCCTGGACCCAGGGGGCAATCAGCCCCAGCATTTT.

The chain's CDR3 is CASSPGLAGWEQFF. The CDR3 DNA sequence: TGCGCCAGCAGCCCGGGACTAGCGGGGTGGGAGCAGTTCTTC. The rearrangement joins TRBV5-1 to TRBJ2-1; 13 nucleotides agree with TRBD2. CDR3 size: 14 residues. V gave up 4 bases and J gave up 10 bases; unmatched junction bases: 5. CDR1 is SGHRS, CDR2 YFSETQ, per germline. The whole variable domain, remainder taken from reference TRBV5-1 and TRBJ2-1, is KAGVTQTPRYLIKTRGQQVTLSCSPISGHRSVSWYQQTPGQGLQFLFEYFSETQRNKGNFPGRFSGRQFSNSRSEMNVSTLELGDSALYLCASSPGLAGWEQFFGPGTRLTVL.

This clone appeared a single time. The CDR3 region is CANTPTSGGPGTDTQYF. In DNA form, the CDR3 reads TGCGCCAACACCCCAACTAGCGGGGGCCCCGGGACAGATACGCAGTATTTT. The V and J genes are TRBV5-1 and TRBJ2-3; 11 bases fit TRBD2. The CDR3 is 17 residues long. Germline values: CDR1 SGHRS, CDR2 YFSETQ. V shed 9 bases and J 3 bases; nucleotides not matched to a gene: 15.